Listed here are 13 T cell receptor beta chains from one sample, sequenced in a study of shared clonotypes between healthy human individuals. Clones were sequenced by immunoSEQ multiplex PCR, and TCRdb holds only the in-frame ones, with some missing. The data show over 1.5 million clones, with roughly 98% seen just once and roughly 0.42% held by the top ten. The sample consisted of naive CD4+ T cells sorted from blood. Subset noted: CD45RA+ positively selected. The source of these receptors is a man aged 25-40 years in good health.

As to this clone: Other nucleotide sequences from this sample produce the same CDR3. The CDR3: CASSLRESGNTIYF. The CDR3 nucleotides read TGTGCCAGCAGCTTGAGGGAATCTGGAAACACCATATATTTT. The chain is built from TRBV7-9 and TRBJ1-3; D is uncertain. There are 14 residues in the CDR3. V was cut by 3 bases and J by 1 base, with 7 bases left in between. Germline V gene data show CDR1 as SEHNR and CDR2 as FQNEAQ (reference sequence). Supplemented by reference TRBV7-9 and TRBJ1-3, the full variable domain reads DTGVSQNPRHKITKRGQNVTFRCDPISEHNRLYWYRQTLGQGPEFLTYFQNEAQLEKSRLLSDRFSAERPKGSFSTLEIQRTEQGDSAMYLCASSLRESGNTIYFGEGSWLTVV.

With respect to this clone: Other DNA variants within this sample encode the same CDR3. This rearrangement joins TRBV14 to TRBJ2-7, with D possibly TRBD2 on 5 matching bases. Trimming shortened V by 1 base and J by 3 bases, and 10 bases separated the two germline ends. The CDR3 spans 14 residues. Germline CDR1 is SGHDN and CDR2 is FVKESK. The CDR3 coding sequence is TGTGCCAGCAGCCAAGTTCGAGGGAGCTACGAGCAGTACTTC. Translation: CASSQVRGSYEQYF. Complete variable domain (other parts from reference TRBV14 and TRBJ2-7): EAGVTQFPSHSVIEKGQTVTLRCDPISGHDNLYWYRRVMGKEIKFLLHFVKESKQDESGMPNNRFLAERTGGTYSTLKVQPAELEDSGVYFCASSQVRGSYEQYFGPGTRLTVT.

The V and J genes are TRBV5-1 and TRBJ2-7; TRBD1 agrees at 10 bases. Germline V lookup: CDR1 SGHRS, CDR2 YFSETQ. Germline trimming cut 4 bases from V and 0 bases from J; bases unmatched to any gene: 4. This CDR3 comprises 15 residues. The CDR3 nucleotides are TGCGCCAGCAGCGAGTGGACAGGGGGCTCCTACGAGCAGTACTTC. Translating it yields CASSEWTGGSYEQYF.

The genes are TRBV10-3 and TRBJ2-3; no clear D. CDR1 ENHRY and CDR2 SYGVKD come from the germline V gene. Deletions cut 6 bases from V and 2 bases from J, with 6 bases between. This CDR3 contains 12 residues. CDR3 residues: CAISTNTDTQYF. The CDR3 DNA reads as TGTGCCATCAGCACCAACACAGATACGCAGTATTTT.

CDR3 sequence: CASTYSGSQYNEQFF. CDR3 coding DNA: TGTGCCAGCACCTACAGCGGGAGTCAATACAATGAGCAGTTCTTC. The rearrangement joins TRBV11-2 to TRBJ2-1, with 8 bases fitting TRBD2. The CDR3 length is 15 residues. Germline-derived CDR1 and CDR2 are SGHAT and FQNNGV. V shed 7 bases and J 4 bases; nucleotides not matched to a gene: 9.

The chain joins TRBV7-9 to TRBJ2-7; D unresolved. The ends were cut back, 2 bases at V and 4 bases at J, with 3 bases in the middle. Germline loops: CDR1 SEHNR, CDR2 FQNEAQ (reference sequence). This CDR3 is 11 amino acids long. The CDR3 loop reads CASSLHYEQYF. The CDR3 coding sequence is TGTGCCAGCAGCTTACATTACGAGCAGTACTTC.

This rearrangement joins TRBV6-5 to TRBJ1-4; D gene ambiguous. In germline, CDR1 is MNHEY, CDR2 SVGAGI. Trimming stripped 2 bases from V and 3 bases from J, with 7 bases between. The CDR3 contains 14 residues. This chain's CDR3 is CASSYGRSNEKLFF. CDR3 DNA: TGTGCCAGCAGTTACGGGCGTTCTAATGAAAAACTGTTTTTT.

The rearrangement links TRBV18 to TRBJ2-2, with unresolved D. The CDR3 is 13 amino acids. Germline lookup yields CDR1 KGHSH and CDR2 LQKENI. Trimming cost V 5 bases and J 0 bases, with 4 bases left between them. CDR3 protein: CASSSTNTGELFF. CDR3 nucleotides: TGTGCCAGCTCATCTACGAACACCGGGGAGCTGTTTTTT.

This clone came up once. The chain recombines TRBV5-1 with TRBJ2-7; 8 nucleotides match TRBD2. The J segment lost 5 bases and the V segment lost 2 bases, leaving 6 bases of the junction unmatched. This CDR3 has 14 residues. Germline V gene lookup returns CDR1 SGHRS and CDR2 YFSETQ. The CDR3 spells CASSLGTSFNEQYF. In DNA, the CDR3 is TGCGCCAGCAGCTTAGGGACTAGTTTTAACGAGCAGTACTTC.

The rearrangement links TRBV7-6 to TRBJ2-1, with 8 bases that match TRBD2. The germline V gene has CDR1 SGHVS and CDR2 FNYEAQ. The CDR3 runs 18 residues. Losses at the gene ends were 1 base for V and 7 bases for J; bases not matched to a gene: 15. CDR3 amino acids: CASSLETISGGIGNEQFF. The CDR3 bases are TGTGCCAGCAGCTTAGAGACTATAAGCGGGGGAATTGGGAATGAGCAGTTCTTC.

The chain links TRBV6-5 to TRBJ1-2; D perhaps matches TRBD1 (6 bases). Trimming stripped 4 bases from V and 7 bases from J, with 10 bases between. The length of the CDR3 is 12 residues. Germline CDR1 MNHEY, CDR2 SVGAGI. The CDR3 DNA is TGTGCCAGCAGTTCCCAACAGGGTGGCTACACCTTC. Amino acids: CASSSQQGGYTF.

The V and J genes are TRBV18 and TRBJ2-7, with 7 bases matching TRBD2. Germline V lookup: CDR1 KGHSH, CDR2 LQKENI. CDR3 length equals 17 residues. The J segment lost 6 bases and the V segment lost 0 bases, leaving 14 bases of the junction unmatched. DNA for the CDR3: TGTGCCAGCTCACCACCCGGTGGGGGGACTACTTTCGGCGAGCAGTACTTC. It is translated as CASSPPGGGTTFGEQYF.

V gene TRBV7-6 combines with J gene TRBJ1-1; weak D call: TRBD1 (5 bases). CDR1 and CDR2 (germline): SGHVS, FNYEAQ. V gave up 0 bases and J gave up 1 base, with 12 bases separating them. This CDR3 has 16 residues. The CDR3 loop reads CASSLAGGAENTEAFF. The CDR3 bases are TGTGCCAGCAGCTTAGCGGGAGGGGCAGAGAACACTGAAGCTTTCTTT.